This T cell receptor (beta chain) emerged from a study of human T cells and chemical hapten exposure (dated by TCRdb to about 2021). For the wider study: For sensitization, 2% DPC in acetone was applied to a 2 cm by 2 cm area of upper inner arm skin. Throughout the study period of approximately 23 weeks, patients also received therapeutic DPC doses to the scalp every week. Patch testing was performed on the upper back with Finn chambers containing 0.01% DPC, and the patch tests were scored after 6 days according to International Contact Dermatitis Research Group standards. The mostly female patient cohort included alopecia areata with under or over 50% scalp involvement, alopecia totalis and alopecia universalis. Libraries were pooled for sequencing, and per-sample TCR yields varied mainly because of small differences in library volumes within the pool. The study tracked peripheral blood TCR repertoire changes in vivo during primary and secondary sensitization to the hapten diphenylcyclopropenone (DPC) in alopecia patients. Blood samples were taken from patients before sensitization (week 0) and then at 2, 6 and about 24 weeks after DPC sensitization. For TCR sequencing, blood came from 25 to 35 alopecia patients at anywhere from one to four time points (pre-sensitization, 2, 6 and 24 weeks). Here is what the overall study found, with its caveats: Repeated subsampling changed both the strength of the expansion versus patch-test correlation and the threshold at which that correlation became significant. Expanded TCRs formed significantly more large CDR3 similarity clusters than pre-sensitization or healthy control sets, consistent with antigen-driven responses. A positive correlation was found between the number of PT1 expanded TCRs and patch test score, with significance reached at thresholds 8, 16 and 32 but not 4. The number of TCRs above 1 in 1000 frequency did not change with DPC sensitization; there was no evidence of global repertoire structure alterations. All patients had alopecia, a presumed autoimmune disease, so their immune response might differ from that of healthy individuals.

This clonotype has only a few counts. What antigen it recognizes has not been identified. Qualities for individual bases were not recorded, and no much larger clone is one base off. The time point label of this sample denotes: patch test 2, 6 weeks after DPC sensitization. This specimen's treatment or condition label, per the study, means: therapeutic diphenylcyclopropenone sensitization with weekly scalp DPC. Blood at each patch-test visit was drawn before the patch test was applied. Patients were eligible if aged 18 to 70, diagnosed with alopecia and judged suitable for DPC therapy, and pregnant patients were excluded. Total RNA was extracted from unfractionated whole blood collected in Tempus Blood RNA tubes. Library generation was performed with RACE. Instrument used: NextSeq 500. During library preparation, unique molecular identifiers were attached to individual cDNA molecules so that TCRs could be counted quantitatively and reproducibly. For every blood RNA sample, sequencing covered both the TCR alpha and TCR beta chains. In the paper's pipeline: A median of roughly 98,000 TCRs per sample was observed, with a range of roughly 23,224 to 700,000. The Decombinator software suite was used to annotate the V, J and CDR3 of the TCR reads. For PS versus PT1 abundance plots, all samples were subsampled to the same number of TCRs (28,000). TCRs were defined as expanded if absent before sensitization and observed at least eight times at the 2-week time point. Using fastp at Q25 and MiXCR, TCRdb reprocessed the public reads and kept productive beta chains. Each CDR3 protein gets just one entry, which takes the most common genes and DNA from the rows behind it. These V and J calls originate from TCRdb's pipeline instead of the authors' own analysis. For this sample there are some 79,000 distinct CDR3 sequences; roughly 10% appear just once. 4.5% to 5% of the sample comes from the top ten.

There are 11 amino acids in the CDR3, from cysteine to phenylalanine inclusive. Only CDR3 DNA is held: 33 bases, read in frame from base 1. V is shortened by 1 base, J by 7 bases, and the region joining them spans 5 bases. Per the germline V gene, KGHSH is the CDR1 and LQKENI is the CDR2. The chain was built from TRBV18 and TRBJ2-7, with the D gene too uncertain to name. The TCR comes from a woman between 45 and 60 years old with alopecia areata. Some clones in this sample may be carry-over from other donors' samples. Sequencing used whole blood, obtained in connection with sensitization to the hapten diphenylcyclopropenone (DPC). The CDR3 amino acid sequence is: CASSPQVEQYF. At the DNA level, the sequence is TGTGCCAGCTCACCACAGGTTGAGCAGTACTTC.